The 3 T cell receptor beta chains in this list originate from one sample, sequenced in a study of CD8+ T cells in alopecia areata. RNA extraction and reverse transcription yielded cDNA as sequencing template. Measured with immunoSEQ multiplex PCR; TCRdb has only the in-frame clones, and not every one. The repertoire consists of 200,000 to 300,000 clones, none detected only once. Sorting used CD4, CD8alpha, NKG2D, NKG2ACE and other markers on pooled cutaneous lymph node cells. Source material: CD4+ T cells sorted from a lymph node. The receptors were gathered from a C3H/HeJ mouse with alopecia areata. Strain MHC haplotype: H2-k.

This clone turned up a few times. A read error is possible here, since a much larger clone lies one base away. Germline and genes: mouse. The read falls 4 residues short of the CDR3 end, and the missing part is taken from the germline J gene. This chain uses TRBV19 with TRBJ2-7, with 11 bases that match TRBD2. Germline V gives CDR1 FNHDT, CDR2 SITEND (reference sequence). The CDR3 length is 14 residues. The sequenced CDR3 bases are TGTGCCAGCAGTCTCGGGACTGGGGGTTAT. It translates to CASSLGTGGY. In full, the CDR3 is CASSLGTGGYEQYF.

This clone has at least ten counts. Mouse gene names apply. The read halts 4 residues ahead of the CDR3 end, with the missing end drawn from the germline J gene. J is TRBJ2-1 and V is TRBV3, with 12 bases that match TRBD2. The CDR3 contains 15 residues. CDR1 and CDR2 from the germline V gene are SNHLY and FYNGKV (reference sequence). Germline trimming cut 5 bases from V and 5 bases from J; bases unmatched to any gene: 4. CDR3 sequence reads: CASSPRDWGDAEQFF. The CDR3 DNA, read in part, is TGTGCCAGCAGCCCTCGGGACTGGGGGGATGCT.

This clone was seen more than once but under ten times. Genes here carry mouse names. The read is 4 residues too short to cover the CDR3 end, so that end is filled in from the germline J gene. This chain connects TRBV17 to TRBJ2-2, with a tentative D call TRBD1 (6 bases). This CDR3 is built from 14 residues. Trimming took 7 bases from V and 1 from J, leaving 10 bases between them. The germline V gene has CDR1 MNHDT and CDR2 YYDKIL. CDR3 DNA, as far as it was read: TGTGCTAGCAAACAGGACAGAAACACCGGG. Protein sequence: CASKQDRNTG. The complete CDR3 reads CASKQDRNTGQLYF. Full variable domain (remainder filled in from reference TRBV17 and TRBJ2-2): DTTVKQNPRYKLARVGKPVNLICSQTMNHDTMYWYQKKPNQAPKLLLFYYDKILNREADTFEKFQSSRPNNSFCSLYIGSAGLEYSAMYLCASKQDRNTGQLYFGEGSKLTVL.